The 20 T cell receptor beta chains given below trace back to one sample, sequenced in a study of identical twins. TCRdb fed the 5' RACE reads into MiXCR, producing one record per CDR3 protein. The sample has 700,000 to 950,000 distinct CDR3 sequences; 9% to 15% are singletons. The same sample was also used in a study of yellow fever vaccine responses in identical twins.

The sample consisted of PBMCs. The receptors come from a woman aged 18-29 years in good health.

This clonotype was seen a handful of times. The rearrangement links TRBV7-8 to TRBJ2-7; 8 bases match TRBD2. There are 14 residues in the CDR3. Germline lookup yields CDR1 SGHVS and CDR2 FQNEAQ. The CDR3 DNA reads TGTGCCAGCAGCTTAAGGACTAGCTCCTACGAGCAGGACGTC. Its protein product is CASSLRTSSYEQDV.

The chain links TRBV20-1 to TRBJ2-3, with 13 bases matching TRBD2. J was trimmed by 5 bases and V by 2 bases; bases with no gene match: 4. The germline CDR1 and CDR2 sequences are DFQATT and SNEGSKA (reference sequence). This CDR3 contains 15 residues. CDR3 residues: CSARIGLAGEDTQYF. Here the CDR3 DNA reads TGCAGTGCTAGAATCGGACTAGCGGGGGAAGATACGCAGTATTTT.

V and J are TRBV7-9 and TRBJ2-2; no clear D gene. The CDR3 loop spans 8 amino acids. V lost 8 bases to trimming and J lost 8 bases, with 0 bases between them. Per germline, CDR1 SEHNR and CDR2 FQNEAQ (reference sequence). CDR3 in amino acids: CASGELFF. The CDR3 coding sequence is TGTGCCAGCGGGGAGCTGTTTTTT.

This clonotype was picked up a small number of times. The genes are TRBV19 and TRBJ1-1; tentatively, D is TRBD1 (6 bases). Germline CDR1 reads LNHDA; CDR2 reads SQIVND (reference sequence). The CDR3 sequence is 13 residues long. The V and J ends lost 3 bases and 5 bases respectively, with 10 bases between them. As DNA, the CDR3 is TGTGCCAGTAGTATGGACAGTCGGACTGAAGCTTTCTTT. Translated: CASSMDSRTEAFF. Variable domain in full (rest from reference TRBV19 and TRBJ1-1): DGGITQSPKYLFRKEGQNVTLSCEQNLNHDAMYWYRQDPGQGLRLIYYSQIVNDFQKGDIAEGYSVSREKKESFPLTVTSAQKNPTAFYLCASSMDSRTEAFFGQGTRLTVV.

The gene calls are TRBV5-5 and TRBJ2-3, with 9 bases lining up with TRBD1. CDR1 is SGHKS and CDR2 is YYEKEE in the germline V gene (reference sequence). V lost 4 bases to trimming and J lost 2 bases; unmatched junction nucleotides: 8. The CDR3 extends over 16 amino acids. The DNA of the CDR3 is TGTGCCAGCAGCCCCCGTGACAGGGGGTACACAGATACGCAGTATTTT. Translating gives CASSPRDRGYTDTQYF.

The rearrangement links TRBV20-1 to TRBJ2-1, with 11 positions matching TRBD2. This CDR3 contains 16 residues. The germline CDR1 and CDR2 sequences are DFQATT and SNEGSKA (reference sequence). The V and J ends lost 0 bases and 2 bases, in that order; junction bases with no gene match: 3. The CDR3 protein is CSAREASGRPYNEQFF. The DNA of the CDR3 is TGCAGTGCTAGAGAAGCTAGCGGGAGGCCCTACAATGAGCAGTTCTTC.

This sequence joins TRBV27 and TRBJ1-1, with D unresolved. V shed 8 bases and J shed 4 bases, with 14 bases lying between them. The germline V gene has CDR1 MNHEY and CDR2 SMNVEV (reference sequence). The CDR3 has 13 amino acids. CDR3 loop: CASRLRSGTEAFF. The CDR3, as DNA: TGTGCCAGCCGCCTACGGTCGGGCACTGAAGCTTTCTTT.

CDR3 sequence (DNA): TGTGCCAGCAGCTCCGGGCCGCACCAGTACTTC. It yields the protein CASSSGPHQYF. The rearrangement links TRBV7-9 to TRBJ2-7; D gene uncertain. Germline V gene sequence: CDR1 SEHNR, CDR2 FQNEAQ (reference sequence). The CDR3 is 11 residues long. The V and J ends lost 4 bases and 10 bases respectively, with 11 bases between them.

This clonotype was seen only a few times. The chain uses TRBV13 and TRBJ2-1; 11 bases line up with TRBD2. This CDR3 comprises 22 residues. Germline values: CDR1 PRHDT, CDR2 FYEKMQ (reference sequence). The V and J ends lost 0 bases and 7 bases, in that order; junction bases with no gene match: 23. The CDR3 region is CASSLGTLSPIIAGGPWNEQFF. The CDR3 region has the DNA TGTGCCAGCAGCTTAGGCACCTTGTCCCCGATTATAGCGGGAGGGCCATGGAATGAGCAGTTCTTC.

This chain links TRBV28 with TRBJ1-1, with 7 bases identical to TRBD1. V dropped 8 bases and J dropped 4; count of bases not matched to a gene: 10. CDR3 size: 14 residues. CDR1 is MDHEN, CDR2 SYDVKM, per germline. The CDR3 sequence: CASENPQGSTEAFF. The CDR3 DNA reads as TGTGCCAGCGAGAACCCACAGGGGTCCACTGAAGCTTTCTTT. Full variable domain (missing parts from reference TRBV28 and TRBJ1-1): DVKVTQSSRYLVKRTGEKVFLECVQDMDHENMFWYRQDPGLGLRLIYFSYDVKMKEKGDIPEGYSVSREKKERFSLILESASTNQTSMYLCASENPQGSTEAFFGQGTRLTVV.

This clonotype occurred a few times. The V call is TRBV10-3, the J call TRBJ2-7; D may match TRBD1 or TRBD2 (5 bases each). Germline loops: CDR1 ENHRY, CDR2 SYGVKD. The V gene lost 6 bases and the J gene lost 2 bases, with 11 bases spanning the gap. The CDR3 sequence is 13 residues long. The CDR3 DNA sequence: TGTGCCATCAGCGATGGGGGAACCTACGAGCAGTACGTC. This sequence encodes CAISDGGTYEQYV.

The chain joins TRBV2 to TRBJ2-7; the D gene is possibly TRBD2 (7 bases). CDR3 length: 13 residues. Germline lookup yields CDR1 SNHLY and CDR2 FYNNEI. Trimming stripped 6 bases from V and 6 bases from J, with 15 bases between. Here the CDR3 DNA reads TGTGCCAGCAGGGGGGGGGCCCCCCGCGAGCAGTACGTC. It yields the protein CASRGGAPREQYV.

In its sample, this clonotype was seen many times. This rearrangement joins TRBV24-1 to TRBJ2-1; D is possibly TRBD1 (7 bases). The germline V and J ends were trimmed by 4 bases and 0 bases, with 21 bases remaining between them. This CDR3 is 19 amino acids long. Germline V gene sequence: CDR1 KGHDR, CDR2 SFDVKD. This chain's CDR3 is CATSEGSGGGVGSYNEQFF. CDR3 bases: TGTGCCACCAGTGAGGGGAGCGGAGGGGGCGTGGGCTCCTACAATGAGCAGTTCTTC.

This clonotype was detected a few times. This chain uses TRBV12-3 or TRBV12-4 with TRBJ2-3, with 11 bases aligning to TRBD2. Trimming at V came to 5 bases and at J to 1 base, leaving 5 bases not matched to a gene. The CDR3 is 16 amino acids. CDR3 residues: CASSPRLAGRTDTQYF. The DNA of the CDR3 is TGTGCCAGCAGTCCAAGACTAGCGGGGCGCACAGATACGCAGTATTTT.

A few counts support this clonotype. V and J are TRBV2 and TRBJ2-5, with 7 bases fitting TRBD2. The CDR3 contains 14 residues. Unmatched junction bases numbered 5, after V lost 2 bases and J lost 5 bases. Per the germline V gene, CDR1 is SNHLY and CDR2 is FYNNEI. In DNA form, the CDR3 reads TGTGCCAGCAGTGAAAGTCTGCGGGGGGAGACCCAGTACTTC. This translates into CASSESLRGETQYF. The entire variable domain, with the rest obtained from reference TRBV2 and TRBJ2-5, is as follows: EPEVTQTPSHQVTQMGQEVILRCVPISNHLYFYWYRQILGQKVEFLVSFYNNEISEKSEIFDDQFSVERPDGSNFTLKIRSTKLEDSAMYFCASSESLRGETQYFGPGTRLLVL.

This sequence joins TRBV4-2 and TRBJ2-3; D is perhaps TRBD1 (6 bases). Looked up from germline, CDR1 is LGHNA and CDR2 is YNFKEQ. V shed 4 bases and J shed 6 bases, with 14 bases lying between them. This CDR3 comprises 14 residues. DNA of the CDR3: TGTGCCAGCAGCCCGCGGACAGCCCGGGATACGCAGTATTTT. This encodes CASSPRTARDTQYF.

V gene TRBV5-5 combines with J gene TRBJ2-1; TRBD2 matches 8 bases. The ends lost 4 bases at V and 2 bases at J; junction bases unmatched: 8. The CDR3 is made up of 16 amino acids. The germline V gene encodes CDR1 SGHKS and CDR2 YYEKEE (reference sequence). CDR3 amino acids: CASSRAAGGPYNEQFF. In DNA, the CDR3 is TGTGCCAGCAGCCGCGCGGCGGGAGGCCCCTACAATGAGCAGTTCTTC.

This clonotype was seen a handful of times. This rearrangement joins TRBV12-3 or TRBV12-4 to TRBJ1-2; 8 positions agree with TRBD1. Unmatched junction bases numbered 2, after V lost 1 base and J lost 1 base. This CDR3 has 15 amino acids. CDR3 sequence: CASSLEQGVNYGYTF. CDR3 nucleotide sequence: TGTGCCAGCAGTTTAGAACAGGGGGTTAACTATGGCTACACCTTC.

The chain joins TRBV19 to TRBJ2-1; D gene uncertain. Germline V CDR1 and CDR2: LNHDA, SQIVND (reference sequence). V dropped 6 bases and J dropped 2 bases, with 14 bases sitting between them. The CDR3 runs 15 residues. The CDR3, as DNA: TGTGCCAGTAGGAGGACCAGCAGAACCTACAATGAGCAGTTCTTC. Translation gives CASRRTSRTYNEQFF.

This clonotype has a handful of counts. The CDR3 here is CASSQDLAFVYEQFF. The CDR3 coding sequence is TGTGCCAGCAGCCAAGACCTAGCATTTGTCTATGAGCAGTTCTTC. The gene calls are TRBV4-2 and TRBJ2-1, with D possibly TRBD2 on 5 matching bases. Trimming removed 0 bases from V and 8 bases from J, with 14 bases in between. Germline CDR1 LGHNA, CDR2 YNFKEQ. CDR3 length equals 15 residues.